Sequencing of this TCR beta chain was carried out in a study of post-analysis software for immune sequencing data (dated by TCRdb to between 2014 and 2017). Regarding the study in general: Recorded disease courses included relapsing-remitting, secondary progressive and progressive-relapsing multiple sclerosis, with some patients lacking subtype annotation. The patient repertoires were set against under 13 previously published healthy control repertoires from donors whose ages ranged from 6 to 25 years. A subset of samples was prepared in parallel using single-end sample barcoding, then pooled and co-amplified after Illumina adapter ligation.

The library relied on PCR. The reads were generated on an Illumina HiSeq 2500. Unique molecular identifiers were incorporated into TCR beta cDNA libraries to reduce PCR and sequencing biases. Per 1 to 10 million input T cells, approximately 500,000 cDNA molecules were obtained, such that each molecule approximated one T cell. The same protocol used for the earlier healthy control dataset was applied to prepare and sequence the patient libraries. Within a given batch, samples were prepared together, multiplexed and sequenced on the same HiSeq lane. From the authors' description of their analysis: Raw barcoded reads were processed with MIGEC, and single-read molecular identifier groups were discarded before consensus assembly and CDR3 extraction. Clonotype tables were post-analysed with VDJtools, and diversity was normalized by down-sampling all datasets to the smallest sample size. To correct batch-related cross-sample contamination, repertoire overlap clustering matched CDR3 amino acid sequences but not nucleotide sequences. Through fastp at Q25 and MiXCR, TCRdb rebuilt clones from the public reads, retaining in-frame beta chains. Under each unique CDR3 protein, matching rows form one entry showing the most common genes and DNA. In this record, the V and J calls reflect TCRdb's handling and not the investigators' own analysis. The sample data list about 460,000 distinct CDR3 sequences, and nearly 45% of these were observed just once. About an eighth of the sample is held by the ten biggest clonotypes.

To demonstrate the VDJtools post-analysis software, TCR beta repertoires were profiled from the peripheral blood of roughly 14 young patients with multiple sclerosis. The multiple sclerosis patients were children and adolescents between roughly 6 and 16 years of age. V and J are trimmed by 6 bases and 4 bases, and the gene matches miss 5 bases of the junction. CDR3 length: 13 amino acids, cysteine to phenylalanine. Just the 39-base CDR3 DNA is kept, in frame starting at base 1. In the germline V gene, CDR1 corresponds to SQVTM and CDR2 to ANQGSEA. What the research found in general, with its limitations: Significantly lower normalized Chao1 diversity was found in multiple sclerosis patients than in controls, suggesting substantial peripheral T-cell clonal expansion. Direct clustering with F measure showed strong co-clustering of samples prepared in the same batch, prompting a batch-effect correction. The multiple sclerosis patient group was slightly younger than the control group. Four to six TRBV segments, including TRBV5-6, TRBV5-1 and TRBV20-1, were significantly more frequent in patients than controls.

Notes on this clonotype: Its antigen is not yet known. No much larger clone exists at a distance of one base, and base qualities are not known.

The TCR comes from a girl between 10 and 17 years old with multiple sclerosis. The sample consisted of blood. The V gene is TRBV29-1 and the J gene is TRBJ2-1; the junction holds 8 bases that match TRBD2. The nucleotides are TGCAGCGTCCAACTAGCGGCTTACAATGAGCAGTTCTTC. Translation gives CSVQLAAYNEQFF.